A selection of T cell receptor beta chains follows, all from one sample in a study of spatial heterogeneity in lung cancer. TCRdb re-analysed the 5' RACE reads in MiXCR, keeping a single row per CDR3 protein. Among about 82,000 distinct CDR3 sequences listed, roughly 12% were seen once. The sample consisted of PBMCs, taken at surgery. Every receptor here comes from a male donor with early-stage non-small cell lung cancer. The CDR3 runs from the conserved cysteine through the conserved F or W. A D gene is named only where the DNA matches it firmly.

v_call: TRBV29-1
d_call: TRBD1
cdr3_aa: CSVGTASNQPQHF

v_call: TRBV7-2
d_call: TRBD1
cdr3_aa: CASSPYVTGGSRAIYF

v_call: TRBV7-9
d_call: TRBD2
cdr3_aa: CASSLLPSGGPSYNEQFF

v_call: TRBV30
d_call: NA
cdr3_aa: CAWSDGSRSSGNTIYF

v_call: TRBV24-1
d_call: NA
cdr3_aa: CATSDPGVITGELFF

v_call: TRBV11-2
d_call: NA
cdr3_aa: CASSSLAGGRDTQYF

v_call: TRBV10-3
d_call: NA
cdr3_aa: CAISETKSGGYTF

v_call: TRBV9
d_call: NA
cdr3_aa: CASSVNGQAGNTIYF

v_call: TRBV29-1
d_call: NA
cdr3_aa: CSGSRPGEQYF

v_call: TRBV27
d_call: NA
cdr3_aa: CASSFGQGGTEAFF

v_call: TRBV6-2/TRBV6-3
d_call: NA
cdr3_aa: CASRSGGGYTF

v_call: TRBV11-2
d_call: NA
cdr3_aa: CASSSDYSGANVLTF

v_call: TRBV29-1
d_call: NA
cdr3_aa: CSVEESSGNTIYF

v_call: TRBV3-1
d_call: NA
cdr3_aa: CASSQEIGYMAVDTGELFF

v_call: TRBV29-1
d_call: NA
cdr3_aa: CSVSRANTGELFF

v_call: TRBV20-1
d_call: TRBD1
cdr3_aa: CSVQSGDRGRQPQHF

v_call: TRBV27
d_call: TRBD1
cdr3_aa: CASSSGTGGGGNTIYF

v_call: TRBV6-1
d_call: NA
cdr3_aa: CASRAEFSNTEAFF

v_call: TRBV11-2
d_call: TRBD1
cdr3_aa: CASSLQTGGGGYTF

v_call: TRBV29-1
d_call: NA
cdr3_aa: CSVRIGGPNTEAFF

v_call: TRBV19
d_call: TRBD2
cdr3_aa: CASSRTSGQETQYF

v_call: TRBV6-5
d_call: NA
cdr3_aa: CASSPLTGNTEAFF

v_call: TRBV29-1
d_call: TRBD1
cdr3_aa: CGVRPTGGGYEQYF

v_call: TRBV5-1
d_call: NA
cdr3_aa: CASRSGGSPETQYF